The source of this T cell receptor (beta chain) is a study of shared clonotypes between healthy human individuals. Whole-study results and caveats: Non-shared clonotypes were found to have lower generation probabilities than the clonotypes that were shared by all four of the sorted-subset donors.

Germline-derived CDR1 and CDR2 are SGHAT and FQNNGV. V shed 4 bases and J 3 bases; nucleotides not matched to a gene: 3. The CDR3 runs 15 residues. Notes on this clone: Its target is unknown.

Sequencing was performed with immunoSEQ multiplex PCR; in TCRdb, only in-frame clones are kept and a portion is missing. The data show more than 2,000,000 clones, roughly 92% seen once. The chain combines TRBV11-2 with TRBJ1-5; 10 positions agree with TRBD1. This receptor was identified in a man aged 18 to 30 in good health. The sequenced sample was naive CD4+ T cells sorted from blood. The sample's subset: CD45RA+ positively selected. CDR3 in amino acids: CASSSGQGDNQPQHF. The CDR3 coding sequence is TGTGCCAGCAGCTCAGGACAGGGGGACAATCAGCCCCAGCATTTT.